This T cell receptor (beta chain) was obtained from a study of blood T cell repertoires in COVID-19. Study summary: Material from acute and convalescent COVID-19 was sourced from the United States, Italy and Spain. From T cells, B-cell-depleted T cells, or PBMCs came the material, which was cDNA or gDNA.

The V and J ends lost 5 bases and 12 bases respectively, with 14 bases between them. Germline CDR1 and CDR2: MNHEY and SVGEGT. The CDR3 is 13 amino acids. Original handling: Researchers report that nucleated cell counts were estimated from reference gene primer amplification. Assay: immunoSEQ multiplex PCR; the TCRdb copy retains only in-frame clones and omits some. V and J calls and clone size are given by that table; D and trimming were obtained from the DNA. The data show about 250,000 clones, approximately 85% seen once. The material sequenced was peripheral blood. The chain uses TRBV6-2 or TRBV6-3 and TRBJ1-6; D perhaps matches TRBD1 (6 bases). The TCR comes from a man aged 50 or older with COVID-19, enrolled during active disease. The CDR3 sequence: CASSDRTARPLHF. The CDR3 nucleotides are TGTGCCAGCAGTGATCGGACAGCTCGACCCCTCCACTTT.